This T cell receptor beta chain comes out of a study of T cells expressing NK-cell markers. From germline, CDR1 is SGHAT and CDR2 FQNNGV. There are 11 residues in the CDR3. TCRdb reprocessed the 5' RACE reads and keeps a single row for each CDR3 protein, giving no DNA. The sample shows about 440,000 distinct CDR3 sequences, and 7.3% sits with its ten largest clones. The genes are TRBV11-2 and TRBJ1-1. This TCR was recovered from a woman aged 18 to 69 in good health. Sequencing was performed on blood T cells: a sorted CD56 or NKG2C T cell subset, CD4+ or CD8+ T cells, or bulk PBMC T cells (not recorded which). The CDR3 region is CASSFGEEAFF.